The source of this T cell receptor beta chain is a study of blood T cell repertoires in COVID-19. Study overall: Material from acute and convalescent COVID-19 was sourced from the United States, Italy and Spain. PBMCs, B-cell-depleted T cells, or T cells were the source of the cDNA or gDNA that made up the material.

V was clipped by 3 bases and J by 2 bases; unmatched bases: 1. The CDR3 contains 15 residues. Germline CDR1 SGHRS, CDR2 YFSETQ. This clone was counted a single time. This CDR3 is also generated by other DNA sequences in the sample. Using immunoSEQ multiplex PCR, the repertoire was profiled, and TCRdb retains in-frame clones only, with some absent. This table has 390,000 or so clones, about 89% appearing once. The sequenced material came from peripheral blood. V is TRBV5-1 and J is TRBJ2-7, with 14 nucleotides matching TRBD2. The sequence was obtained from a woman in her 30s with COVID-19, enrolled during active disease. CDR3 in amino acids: CASSSGLAGAYEQYF. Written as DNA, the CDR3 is TGCGCCAGCAGCTCGGGACTAGCGGGAGCCTACGAGCAGTACTTC.